This TCR beta chain was obtained from a study of beta chain features in type 1 diabetes. Points from the study as a whole: When VDJ junctions were examined, type 1 diabetes patients showed fewer insertions and more deletions.

Via the markers CD45RO/CCR7/CD25/CD127/CD95/CD27, stem cell-like memory, regulatory, central memory and naive CD4+ cells were sorted. What was sequenced were expressed TCRB transcripts, since all of the isolated RNA had been reverse transcribed. An average of approximately 3.6 million reads was obtained for naive, central memory and regulatory T cell samples. The data were produced by immunoSEQ multiplex PCR, yet TCRdb's version contains in-frame clones alone and is incomplete. The sample carries fewer than 400,000 clones, roughly 8% recorded once. Germline V gives CDR1 SGHRS, CDR2 YFSETQ. The V end was cut by 5 bases, the J end by 4 bases, with 12 bases between. This CDR3 has 13 residues. Of note for this clone: The antigen remains undetermined.

The rearrangement joins TRBV5-1 to TRBJ2-5, with D possibly being TRBD1 or TRBD2 (5 bases each). The sequenced sample consisted of central memory CD4+ T cells from blood. This receptor was taken from a woman under 30 in good health. In nucleotides, the CDR3 is TGCGCCAGCAGTCGAGGGGTGAGAGAGACCCAGTACTTC. It encodes CASSRGVRETQYF.